The rows below give T cell receptor beta chains drawn from one sample of a study of identical twins. TCRdb reprocessed the 5' RACE reads with MiXCR, giving one entry per CDR3 protein. The sample shows 650,000 to 800,000 distinct CDR3 sequences, more than 6.5% of them seen only once. These same data were also listed under a study on yellow fever vaccine responses in identical twins.

Sequenced: PBMCs. The receptors come from a woman under 30 in good health. Each CDR3 is given with its conserved first and last residue. Each record gives: CDR3 protein, CDR3 DNA, V gene, clone size, D gene, J gene. The D gene is left open where the match is weak. The listing skips clone size in some rows; elsewhere it reads once, few, many or a size class.

CDR3: CASRSTGATEAFF
DNA: TGTGCCAGCAGGAGTACTGGGGCCACTGAAGCTTTCTTT
V: TRBV12-3/TRBV12-4
size: NA
D: NA
J: TRBJ1-1

CDR3: CSVSRVGPNTEAFF
DNA: TGCAGCGTGAGCCGGGTGGGCCCGAACACTGAAGCTTTCTTT
V: TRBV29-1
size: many
D: NA
J: TRBJ1-1

CDR3: CSVEEVQGGTQYF
DNA: TGCAGCGTTGAAGAGGTGCAGGGAGGGACCCAGTACTTC
V: TRBV29-1
size: many
D: NA
J: TRBJ2-5

CDR3: CSAPQNPGSEQYF
DNA: TGCAGTGCTCCCCAAAATCCGGGGAGCGAGCAGTACTTC
V: TRBV20-1
size: NA
D: NA
J: TRBJ2-7

CDR3: CASSPQGPPLHF
DNA: TGTGCCAGCTCACCACAGGGCCCACCCCTCCACTTT
V: TRBV18
size: few
D: NA
J: TRBJ1-6

CDR3: CASIPLAGGGAKNIQYF
DNA: TGTGCCAGCATTCCTCTAGCGGGAGGGGGGGCCAAAAACATTCAGTACTTC
V: TRBV6-5
size: NA
D: TRBD2
J: TRBJ2-4

CDR3: CASSPGRRAFF
DNA: TGTGCCAGCAGTCCCGGGAGGAGAGCTTTCTTT
V: TRBV14
size: few
D: NA
J: TRBJ1-1

CDR3: CSAREEAGSDYEQYF
DNA: TGCAGTGCTAGAGAGGAAGCGGGAAGTGACTACGAGCAGTACTTC
V: TRBV20-1
size: NA
D: TRBD2
J: TRBJ2-7

CDR3: CASSYEVYGSGRTYNEQFF
DNA: TGTGCCAGCAGTTATGAGGTTTATGGGAGCGGGAGAACCTACAATGAGCAGTTCTTC
V: TRBV6-5
size: NA
D: TRBD2
J: TRBJ2-1

CDR3: CASTQTTYNEQFF
DNA: TGTGCCAGCACCCAGACAACCTACAATGAGCAGTTCTTC
V: TRBV6-1
size: NA
D: NA
J: TRBJ2-1